These 12 T cell receptor beta chains were all obtained from the same sample, sequenced in a study of T-cell memory formation after mild COVID-19. TCRdb re-derived calls from the 5' RACE reads in MiXCR, one entry per CDR3 protein. Among roughly 110,000 distinct CDR3 sequences, 14% were seen once, and the ten largest hold around two fifths. The sample was PBMCs or a T cell subset sorted from them (not recorded which). The receptor set was obtained from a man aged 18 to 29 who had mild COVID-19 (a few samples of this study predate the infection). Cell type and time point are not known.

This clonotype was seen at least ten times. V usage is TRBV6-2 or TRBV6-3 and J usage is TRBJ1-1; 7 nucleotides align to TRBD1. The CDR3 is 16 amino acids. The germline V gene encodes CDR1 MNHEY and CDR2 SVGEGT. V gave up 2 bases and J gave up 5 bases; unmatched junction bases: 11. The CDR3 spells CASSYILGGANTEAFF. Here the CDR3 DNA reads TGTGCCAGCAGTTACATCTTAGGGGGCGCGAATACTGAAGCTTTCTTT.

This chain joins TRBV3-1 and TRBJ2-2; no firm D call. V was trimmed by 2 bases and J by 5 bases, leaving 15 bases between them. The CDR3 has 16 amino acids. Germline loops: CDR1 LGHDT, CDR2 YNNKEL (reference sequence). DNA for the CDR3: TGTGCCAGCAGCCAAACGACGAAAGAATGGACCGGGGAGCTGTTTTTT. The encoded protein is CASSQTTKEWTGELFF.

A few counts support this clonotype. The CDR3 spells CASSPGNLQETQYF. The CDR3 region has the DNA TGTGCCAGCTCACCAGGCAATCTACAAGAGACCCAGTACTTC. The chain couples TRBV18 to TRBJ2-5; D is unresolved. CDR3 length: 14 residues. From germline, CDR1 is KGHSH and CDR2 LQKENI. Between the trimmed V and J ends, which lost 2 bases and 2 bases, there was a span of 9 bases.

In this sample, this clonotype turned up a few times. V usage is TRBV5-6 and J usage is TRBJ2-7; 7 positions agree with TRBD1. The germline V gene has CDR1 SGHDT and CDR2 YYEEEE. V gave up 0 bases and J gave up 5 bases; unmatched junction bases: 2. The CDR3 covers 13 residues. The CDR3 sequence is CASSLGRGNEQYF. CDR3 DNA sequence: TGTGCCAGCAGCTTGGGCAGGGGGAACGAGCAGTACTTC.

This clonotype appeared many times. The chain uses TRBV7-4 and TRBJ2-5, with D unclear. V lost 3 bases to trimming and J lost 5 bases, with 13 bases between them. Germline V gene lookup returns CDR1 SGHVT and CDR2 SQSDAQ. The CDR3 length is 14 residues. The CDR3 DNA sequence: TGTGCCAGCAGCTTGGCAGGAGTGGTGGAGACCCAGTACTTC. Translation gives CASSLAGVVETQYF.

This clonotype was seen a few times. The rearrangement uses TRBV12-3 or TRBV12-4 and TRBJ2-2; maybe TRBD1 (6 bases). V was clipped by 10 bases and J by 6 bases, with 18 bases between them. CDR3 size: 14 residues. The CDR3 spells CAILDRMAPGELFF. The CDR3 DNA reads TGTGCCATCCTTGACAGGATGGCCCCCGGGGAGCTGTTTTTT.

This clonotype was picked up a small number of times. The chain joins TRBV29-1 to TRBJ2-7; 8 nucleotides agree with TRBD1. Unmatched junction bases numbered 5, after V lost 8 bases and J lost 2 bases. The length of the CDR3 is 12 residues. Germline CDR1 is SQVTM and CDR2 is ANQGSEA. The CDR3 here is CSPRDRPYEQYV. The CDR3 DNA reads TGCAGCCCACGGGACAGGCCCTACGAGCAGTACGTC.

This clonotype was counted a few times. The rearrangement joins TRBV15 to TRBJ2-4; the D is unclear. Deletions cut 4 bases from V and 6 bases from J, with 16 bases between. CDR3 length: 15 residues. Germline loops: CDR1 LNHNV, CDR2 YYDKDF (reference sequence). DNA of the CDR3: TGTGCCACCAGCACCACCTTTGAGGTGGGAAACATTCAGTACTTC. It translates to CATSTTFEVGNIQYF.

This clonotype was counted only a few times. The genes are TRBV4-3 and TRBJ2-5; D is undetermined. The length of the CDR3 is 15 residues. The germline CDR1 and CDR2 sequences are LGHNA and YSLEER. Trimming removed 0 bases from V and 1 base from J, with 9 bases in between. This chain's CDR3 is CASSQDRWSQETQYF. The CDR3 coding sequence is TGCGCCAGCAGCCAAGATCGGTGGAGCCAAGAGACCCAGTACTTC.

The rearrangement joins TRBV6-5 to TRBJ1-5, with 9 bases aligning to TRBD1. Germline V lookup: CDR1 MNHEY, CDR2 SVGAGI. The CDR3 is 15 residues long. The V segment lost 5 bases and the J segment 7 bases; nucleotides outside the gene matches: 9. The CDR3 DNA sequence: TGTGCCAGCAGTCCGACAGGGGGGAGAGGGCAGCCCCAGCATTTT. It codes for CASSPTGGRGQPQHF.

This clonotype was observed a handful of times. The CDR3 end shows no conserved phenylalanine or tryptophan, and so a read error is likely. The DNA is left out, because the CDR3 cannot be placed on it with certainty; the CDR3 is given as TCRdb lists it. The rearrangement links TRBV21-1 to TRBJ2-5. TRBV21-1 is described as a pseudogene. Inclusive of both ends, the CDR3 amounts to 14 amino acids. The CDR3 protein is CASSKSRRERPSTS.

This chain uses TRBV18 with TRBJ2-7, with 7 positions matching TRBD1. The CDR3 runs 15 residues. Trimming cost V 3 bases and J 0 bases; bases outside gene matches: 5. In germline, CDR1 is KGHSH, CDR2 LQKENI. The CDR3 nucleotides are TGTGCCAGCTCACCCTCGGGACAGCCCTCCTACGAGCAGTACGTC. It yields the protein CASSPSGQPSYEQYV.